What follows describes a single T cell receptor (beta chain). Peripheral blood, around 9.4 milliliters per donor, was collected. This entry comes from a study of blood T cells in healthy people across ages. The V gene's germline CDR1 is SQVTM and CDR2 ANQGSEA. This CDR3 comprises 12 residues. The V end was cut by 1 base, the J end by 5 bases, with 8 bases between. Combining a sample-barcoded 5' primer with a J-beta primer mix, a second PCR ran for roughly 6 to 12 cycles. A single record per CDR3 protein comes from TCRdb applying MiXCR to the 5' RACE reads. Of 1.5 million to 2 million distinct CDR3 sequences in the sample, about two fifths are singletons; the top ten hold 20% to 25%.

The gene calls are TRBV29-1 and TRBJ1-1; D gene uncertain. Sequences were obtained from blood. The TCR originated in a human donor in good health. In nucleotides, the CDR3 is TGCAGCGTTGAAGGCCGGACGACTGAAGCTTTCTTT. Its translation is CSVEGRTTEAFF.